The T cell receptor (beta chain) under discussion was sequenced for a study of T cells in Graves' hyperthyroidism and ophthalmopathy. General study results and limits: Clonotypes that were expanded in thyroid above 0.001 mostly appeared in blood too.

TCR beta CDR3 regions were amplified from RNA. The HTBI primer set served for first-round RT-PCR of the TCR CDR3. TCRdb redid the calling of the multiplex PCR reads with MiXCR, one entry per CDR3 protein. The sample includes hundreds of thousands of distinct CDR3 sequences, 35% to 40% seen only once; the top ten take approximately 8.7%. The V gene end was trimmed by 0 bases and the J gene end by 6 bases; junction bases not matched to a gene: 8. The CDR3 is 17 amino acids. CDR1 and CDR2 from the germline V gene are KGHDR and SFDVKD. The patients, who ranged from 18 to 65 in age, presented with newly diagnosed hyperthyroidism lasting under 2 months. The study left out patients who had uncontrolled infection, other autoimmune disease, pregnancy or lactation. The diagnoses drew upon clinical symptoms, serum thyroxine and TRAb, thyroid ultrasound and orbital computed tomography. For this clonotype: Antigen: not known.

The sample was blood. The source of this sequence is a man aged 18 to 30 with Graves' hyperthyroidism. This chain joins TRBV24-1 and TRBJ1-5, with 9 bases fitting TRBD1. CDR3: CATSDLDRGRGVQPQHF. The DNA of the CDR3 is TGTGCCACCAGTGATTTGGACAGGGGGAGAGGCGTTCAGCCCCAGCATTTT.